This T cell receptor beta chain was recovered during a study of shared clonotypes between healthy human individuals. Terminally differentiated effector memory CD45RA+ cells were left out of the naive CD8 fraction, which was CD45RO-negative and positively selected for CCR7. Participating donors were healthy, HIV-negative adults free of recent acute infections or vaccinations. The donor cohort consisted entirely of Caucasian adults residing in Nashville, Tennessee. With regard to this clone: The target antigen is unknown.

Findings and limits, study-wide: Several donors had about 5.1% of their naive CD4 clonotypes in common.

The CDR3 spans 15 residues. V was shortened by 3 bases and J by 3 bases, with 14 bases between the two germline ends. CDR1 and CDR2 (germline): WNHNN, SYGVQD (reference sequence). The DNA input per sorted-subset replicate PCR was 200 ng, corresponding to around 28,000 T cell genomes. This table comes from immunoSEQ multiplex PCR, and its TCRdb copy is limited to in-frame clones, with some not included. The sample records some 2 million clones, about 95% being singletons. Source material: naive CD8+ T cells sorted from blood. This TCR derives from a man aged 18-30 years in good health. This chain uses TRBV10-1 with TRBJ1-1, with D possibly matching TRBD1 (5 bases). The CDR3 DNA reads TGCGCCAGCAGTGATGGGGCAGGTGGGGACACTGAAGCTTTCTTT. This codes for CASSDGAGGDTEAFF.